Listed below are T cell receptor beta chains from one sample, sequenced in a study of T cell responses to AZD1222 COVID-19 vaccine. Clones were read by immunoSEQ multiplex PCR, and TCRdb kept only the in-frame ones, dropping some. This table has about 130,000 clones, roughly 90% appearing once. The sequenced sample was peripheral blood, obtained on day 0 of AZD1222 vaccination. Receptor source: an adult in good health. Each CDR3 is given with its conserved first and last residue. The D gene is left open where the match is weak. Part of the rows lack a size; the others show once, few, many or a class for expanded clones.

TRBV28	TRBJ2-1	TRBD2	once	16	CASTVSGRGTYNEQFF	TGTGCCAGCACCGTTAGCGGGAGGGGGACCTACAATGAGCAGTTCTTC
TRBV6-5	TRBJ1-5	.	.	14	CASNPTGSSQPQHF	TGTGCCAGCAACCCTACAGGGTCCAGTCAGCCCCAGCATTTT
TRBV6-4	TRBJ2-1	TRBD2	few	15	CASSLLAGEYNEQFF	TGTGCCAGCAGCCTTCTAGCGGGAGAGTACAATGAGCAGTTCTTC
TRBV4-3	TRBJ2-2	.	.	19	CASSQDSFSGATNTGELFF	TGCGCCAGCAGCCAAGATTCGTTCTCCGGCGCAACGAACACCGGGGAGCTGTTTTTT
TRBV12-5	TRBJ1-1	.	once	12	CASGLEWTEAFF	TGTGCTAGTGGTTTGGAATGGACTGAAGCTTTCTTT
TRBV6-5	TRBJ1-3	.	.	14	CASSLGVSGNTIYF	TGTGCCAGCAGTCTCGGGGTCTCTGGAAACACCATATATTTT
TRBV7-2	TRBJ1-1	.	few	15	CASSPSAGRNTEAFF	TGTGCCAGCAGCCCCAGCGCCGGGAGGAACACTGAAGCTTTCTTT
TRBV11-1	TRBJ1-2	.	few	12	CASSFRRGGYTF	TGTGCCAGCAGCTTTCGCAGGGGCGGCTACACCTTC
TRBV9	TRBJ1-2	.	once	14	CASSARDSIYGYTF	TGTGCCAGCAGCGCTCGGGACTCCATATATGGCTACACCTTC
TRBV7-3	TRBJ1-1	.	.	14	CASSTTGGNTEAFF	TGTGCCAGCAGCACAACCGGGGGGAACACTGAAGCTTTCTTT
TRBV5-8	TRBJ2-7	.	.	14	CASSSSAPQYEQYF	TGTGCCAGCAGCTCCTCGGCCCCCCAATACGAGCAGTACTTC
TRBV12-3/TRBV12-4	TRBJ2-2	.	.	13	CASSPGYPGELFF	TGTGCCAGCAGTCCGGGGTACCCCGGGGAGCTGTTTTTT
TRBV6-5	TRBJ1-4	.	.	16	CASSYSVGPRNEKLFF	TGTGCCAGCAGTTACTCCGTAGGACCGCGTAATGAAAAACTGTTTTTT
TRBV7-2	TRBJ1-2	.	.	16	CASSLAAGGAGYGYTF	TGTGCCAGCAGCTTAGCTGCGGGGGGCGCGGGCTATGGCTACACCTTC
TRBV18	TRBJ2-5	TRBD2	few	16	CASSPRASGFQETQYF	TGTGCCAGCTCACCTCGGGCTAGCGGTTTTCAAGAGACCCAGTACTTC
TRBV6-5	TRBJ1-6	.	.	15	CASSPGGTYNSPLHF	TGTGCCAGCAGCCCCGGAGGGACCTATAATTCACCCCTCCACTTT
TRBV29-1	TRBJ1-1	.	.	11	CSVVRAPEAFF	TGCAGCGTTGTACGGGCACCTGAAGCTTTCTTT
TRBV9	TRBJ1-1	.	.	16	CASSPLRGTPNTEAFF	TGTGCCAGCAGCCCATTAAGGGGGACCCCGAACACTGAAGCTTTCTTT
TRBV27	TRBJ2-5	TRBD1	.	16	CASRRQGVAYQETQYF	TGTGCCAGCAGAAGACAGGGGGTAGCGTACCAAGAGACCCAGTACTTC
TRBV4-1	TRBJ2-4	TRBD2	.	18	CASSQGLAGGRGKNIQYF	TGCGCCAGCAGCCAGGGCCTAGCGGGAGGGCGTGGCAAAAACATTCAGTACTTC
TRBV11-1	TRBJ1-1	.	.	16	CASSLAAGPMGTEAFF	TGTGCCAGCAGCTTAGCCGCAGGCCCAATGGGCACTGAAGCTTTCTTT
TRBV3-1/TRBV3-2	TRBJ1-6	.	.	13	CASSQDGSSPLHF	TGTGCCAGCAGCCAAGATGGGAGTTCACCCCTCCACTTT
TRBV27	TRBJ2-7	TRBD1	few	15	CASSYRQGEPYEQYF	TGTGCCAGCAGTTATCGGCAGGGGGAACCCTACGAGCAGTACTTC
TRBV10-3	TRBJ1-5	.	once	17	CATRSTVDTYSNQPQHF	TGTGCCACCAGGTCAACCGTAGACACCTATAGCAATCAGCCCCAGCATTTT
TRBV6-5	TRBJ1-4	.	.	15	CASSHGGTTNEKLFF	TGTGCCAGCAGCCACGGGGGAACAACTAATGAAAAACTGTTTTTT
TRBV28	TRBJ1-1	.	.	11	CASMGNTEAFF	TGTGCCAGCATGGGGAACACTGAAGCTTTCTTT
TRBV3-1/TRBV3-2	TRBJ2-1	TRBD2	.	16	CASTPGLPGLDGEQFF	TGTGCCAGCACCCCAGGACTCCCGGGACTAGACGGTGAGCAGTTCTTC
TRBV7-5	TRBJ2-2	.	.	17	CARSSGQGRMYTGELFF	TGTGCCAGAAGCTCAGGACAGGGGAGAATGTACACCGGGGAGCTGTTTTTT
TRBV3-1/TRBV3-2	TRBJ1-2	.	.	12	CASSQERLGYTF	TGTGCCAGCAGCCAAGAAAGATTGGGCTACACCTTC
TRBV18	TRBJ2-7	TRBD2	.	17	CASSPPGLAGGSYEQYF	TGTGCCAGCTCACCCCCGGGACTAGCGGGAGGGTCCTACGAGCAGTACTTC
TRBV24-1	TRBJ2-2	TRBD1	.	16	CATSDPGTGDTGELFF	TGTGCCACCAGTGATCCCGGGACAGGGGACACCGGGGAGCTGTTTTTT
TRBV11-3	TRBJ2-1	.	.	13	CASSFLGYNEQFF	TGTGCCAGCAGCTTTTTAGGTTACAATGAGCAGTTCTTC
TRBV5-1	TRBJ2-7	.	.	13	CASRERSLYEQYF	TGCGCCAGCAGAGAGCGTTCTCTCTACGAGCAGTACTTC
TRBV7-3	TRBJ1-2	.	once	12	CASIGQGYGYTF	TGTGCCAGCATAGGGCAGGGGTATGGCTACACCTTC
TRBV7-8	TRBJ2-3	.	.	17	CASTPFEALSTTDTQYF	TGTGCCAGCACCCCATTCGAGGCTTTATCTACCACAGATACGCAGTATTTT
TRBV7-9	TRBJ1-1	TRBD1	.	12	CAIPGQGAGAFF	TGTGCCATCCCGGGACAGGGGGCCGGGGCTTTCTTT
TRBV19	TRBJ2-7	.	.	15	CASSLVPSGEYEQYF	TGTGCCAGTAGTCTTGTACCTTCGGGGGAGTACGAGCAGTACTTC
TRBV6-5	TRBJ2-7	.	.	13	CASSQTEGGEQYF	TGTGCCAGCAGTCAAACCGAGGGTGGCGAGCAGTACTTC
TRBV28	TRBJ2-7	.	.	16	CASNRDLRRSSYEQYF	TGTGCCAGCAACCGGGACTTACGAAGGAGCTCCTACGAGCAGTACTTC
TRBV4-3	TRBJ2-3	.	.	16	CASSQDGAVREDTQYF	TGCGCCAGCAGCCAAGATGGGGCAGTTAGAGAAGATACGCAGTATTTT
TRBV20-1	TRBJ1-4	TRBD1	.	11	CSLTSGTGHIF	TGCAGCCTCACAAGCGGGACAGGTCATATTTTT
TRBV4-3	TRBJ1-5	.	once	13	CASSQRSNQPQHF	TGCGCCAGCAGCCAACGTAGCAATCAGCCCCAGCATTTT
TRBV27	TRBJ2-5	TRBD1	once	14	CASSYRTGSGTQYF	TGTGCCAGCAGTTACCGGACAGGTTCTGGGACCCAGTACTTC
TRBV19	TRBJ2-7	.	.	12	CASSISRYEQYF	TGTGCCAGTAGTATATCACGCTACGAGCAGTACTTC
TRBV5-4	TRBJ2-3	.	.	14	CASSSRTLTDTQYF	TGTGCCAGCAGCTCCCGGACCCTCACAGATACGCAGTATTTT
TRBV4-1	TRBJ1-2	.	.	16	CASSQVGVVGPYGYTF	TGCGCCAGCAGCCAAGTTGGAGTGGTAGGACCCTATGGCTACACCTTC
TRBV6-4	TRBJ2-5	.	once	17	CASSDRSATPYQETQYF	TGTGCCAGCAGTGACAGGAGCGCCACACCGTACCAAGAGACCCAGTACTTC
TRBV19	TRBJ1-3	.	.	15	CASKAGQSSGNTIYF	TGTGCCAGTAAAGCGGGGCAGAGCTCTGGAAACACCATATATTTT
TRBV5-6	TRBJ1-5	.	.	13	CASSQPGNQPQHF	TGTGCCAGCAGCCAACCCGGGAATCAGCCCCAGCATTTT
TRBV6-5	TRBJ1-3	.	.	15	CASSPLGSSGNTIYF	TGTGCCAGCAGCCCATTAGGGTCGTCTGGAAACACCATATATTTT
TRBV12-3/TRBV12-4	TRBJ1-6	.	.	13	CASSLIDRSPLHF	TGTGCCAGCAGTTTAATAGATCGATCACCCCTCCACTTT
TRBV29-1	TRBJ1-1	TRBD1	.	15	CSVSFRQGADTEAFF	TGCAGCGTTTCTTTTCGACAGGGGGCAGATACTGAAGCTTTCTTT
TRBV24-1	TRBJ2-2	.	once	14	CATSPLANTGELFF	TGTGCCACCAGCCCGCTCGCGAACACCGGGGAGCTGTTTTTT